This T cell receptor beta chain came from a study of cytomegalovirus exposure and HLA in healthy donors. This CDR3 has 14 residues. V shed 4 bases, J shed 7 bases, and the junction held 9 bases outside the gene matches. In germline, CDR1 is SGHRS, CDR2 YFSETQ. Note on this clone: The antigen remains unidentified.

Study results and caveats: Reportedly, fewer N-insertions than the approximately 600-donor mean appeared in an Asian-associated ancestry cluster in a later analysis. It was reported that the classifier diagnosed cytomegalovirus status with high specificity and sensitivity in both the original and validation cohorts. A prior analysis recorded that most TCR beta V segments were productive about 87% or about 30% of the time. In a later analysis, specific HLA alleles were associated with about 18,000 TCR beta sequences at a 0.05 false discovery rate.

Vbeta (60) and Jbeta (13) primers were used in the PCR. Profiling relied on immunoSEQ multiplex PCR, and the TCRdb table lists in-frame clones only, not all of them. The data show 200,000 to 250,000 clones, approximately 78% seen once. This clonotype was obtained from a male donor in good health and CMV-seronegative. The sequenced sample was PBMCs. The J gene is TRBJ1-1, the V gene TRBV5-1; 8 nucleotides agree with TRBD1. As DNA, the CDR3 is TGCGCCAGCAGCGACGGGACAGGATGGGATGAAGCTTTCTTT. The encoded protein is CASSDGTGWDEAFF. Combining the CDR3 with reference TRBV5-1 and TRBJ1-1 gives the whole variable domain KAGVTQTPRYLIKTRGQQVTLSCSPISGHRSVSWYQQTPGQGLQFLFEYFSETQRNKGNFPGRFSGRQFSNSRSEMNVSTLELGDSALYLCASSDGTGWDEAFFGQGTRLTVV.